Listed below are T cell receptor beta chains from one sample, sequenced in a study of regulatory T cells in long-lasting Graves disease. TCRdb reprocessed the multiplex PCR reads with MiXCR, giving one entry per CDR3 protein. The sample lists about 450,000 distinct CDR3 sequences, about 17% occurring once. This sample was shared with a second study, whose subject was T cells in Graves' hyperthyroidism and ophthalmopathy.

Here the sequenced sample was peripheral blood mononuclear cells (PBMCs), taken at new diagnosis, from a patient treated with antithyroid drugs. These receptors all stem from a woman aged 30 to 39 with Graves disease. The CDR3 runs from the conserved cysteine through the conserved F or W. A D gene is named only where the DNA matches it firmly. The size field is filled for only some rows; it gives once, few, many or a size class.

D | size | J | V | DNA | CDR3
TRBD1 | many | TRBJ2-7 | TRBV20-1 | TGCAGTGCTAGAGATCCCCGGACAGGGGCCAGGGACGAGCAGTACTTC | CSARDPRTGARDEQYF
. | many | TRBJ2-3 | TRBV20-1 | TGCAGTGCTGGGGTAAAGGGGAGGAGACCGGATACGCAGTATTTT | CSAGVKGRRPDTQYF
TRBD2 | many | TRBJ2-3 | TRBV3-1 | TGTGCCAGCAGGACTAGCGGGAGGGCCCTTACAGATACGCAGTATTTT | CASRTSGRALTDTQYF
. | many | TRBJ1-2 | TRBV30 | TGTGCCTGGAGTCGGGACCTTCGGGGCTACACCTTC | CAWSRDLRGYTF
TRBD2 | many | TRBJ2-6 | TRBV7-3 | TGTGCCAGCAGCTTAGCGGGAGGCTCTGGGGCCAACGTCCTGACTTTC | CASSLAGGSGANVLTF
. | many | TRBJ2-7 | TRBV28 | TGTGCCAGCAGCTCTGAGCGGGACGAGCAGTACTTC | CASSSERDEQYF
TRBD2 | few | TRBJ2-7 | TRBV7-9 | TGTGCCAGCAGCTCCCTGAGCGGGACGACCTACGAGCAGTACTTC | CASSSLSGTTYEQYF
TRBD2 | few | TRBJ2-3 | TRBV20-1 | TGCAGTGCTAGAGATCTCAGCGGGACCCTGAGCACAGATACGCAGTATTTT | CSARDLSGTLSTDTQYF
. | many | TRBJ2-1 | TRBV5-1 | TGCGCCAGCAGCTTGGCCCCGGGGACCCAGAATGAGCAGTTCTTC | CASSLAPGTQNEQFF
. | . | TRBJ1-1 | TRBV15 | TGTGCCACCAGTAATAGGGACTGGACTGAAGCTTTCTTT | CATSNRDWTEAFF
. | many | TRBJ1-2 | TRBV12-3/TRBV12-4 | TGTGCCAGCTACTCCTCCCAGGTCAACTATGGCTACACCTTC | CASYSSQVNYGYTF
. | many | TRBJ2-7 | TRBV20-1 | TGCAGTGCTAGGGACAAGGACTACTACTCCTACGAGCAGTACTTC | CSARDKDYYSYEQYF
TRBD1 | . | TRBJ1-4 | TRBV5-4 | TGTGCCAGCAGCGCGTCGGGACAGGAATTTGAAAAACTGTTTTTT | CASSASGQEFEKLFF
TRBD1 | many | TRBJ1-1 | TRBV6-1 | TGTGCCAGCAGTGAATGGGGGACAGGAATGAACACTGAAGCTTTCTTT | CASSEWGTGMNTEAFF
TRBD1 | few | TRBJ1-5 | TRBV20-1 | TGCAGTGCCCAATCGGGGACAGCGACCAATCAGCCCCAGCATTTT | CSAQSGTATNQPQHF
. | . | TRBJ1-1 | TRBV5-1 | TGCGCCAGTAGGAGGGCAAGTGATGAAGCTTTCTTT | CASRRASDEAFF
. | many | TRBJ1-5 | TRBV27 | TGTGCCAGCAGTATCGGGGGAAGGCAGCCCCAGCATTTT | CASSIGGRQPQHF
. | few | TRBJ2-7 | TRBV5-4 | TGTGCCAGCAGCCCCTCGGGCGGACTCAGCTCCTACGAGCAGTACTTC | CASSPSGGLSSYEQYF
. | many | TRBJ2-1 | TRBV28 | TGTGCCAGCCAGAGATCTGGGGTCTACAATGAGCAGTTCTTC | CASQRSGVYNEQFF
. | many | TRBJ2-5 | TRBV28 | TGTGCCAGCAGTTTATTGGTCGCAGGGAATGAAGAGACCCAGTACTTC | CASSLLVAGNEETQYF
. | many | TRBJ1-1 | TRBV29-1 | TGCAGCGCCCGACTTATGCTGAACACTGAAGCTTTCTTT | CSARLMLNTEAFF
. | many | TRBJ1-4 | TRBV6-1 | TGTGCCAGCAACAGGGTCATTGATCGCGAAAAACTGTTTTTT | CASNRVIDREKLFF
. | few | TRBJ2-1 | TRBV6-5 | TGTGCCAGCAGTTCCCCCCTTAACGGGAGATATTCCTACAATGAGCAGTTCTTC | CASSSPLNGRYSYNEQFF
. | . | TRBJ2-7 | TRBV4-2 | TGTGCCAGCAGCCAGGATTTAATTGGGACCTACGAGCAGTACTTC | CASSQDLIGTYEQYF
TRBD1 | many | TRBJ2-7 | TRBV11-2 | TGTGCCAGCAGCTTAAGCAGGGGGTTCTACGAGCAGTACTTC | CASSLSRGFYEQYF
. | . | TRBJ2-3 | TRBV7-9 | TGTGCCAGCAGCCAAACGCCCACAGATACGCAGTATTTT | CASSQTPTDTQYF
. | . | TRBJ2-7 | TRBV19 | TGTGCCAGTTCTAGCCTGCCCGGCTCCTACGAGCAGTACTTC | CASSSLPGSYEQYF
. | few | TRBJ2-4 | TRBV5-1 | TGCGCCAGCAGCTTTGACAGTCCAAACATTCAGTACTTC | CASSFDSPNIQYF
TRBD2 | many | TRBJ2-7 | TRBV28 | TGTGCCAGCAGTTCAAGGGGACTAGCCAACTACGAGCAGTACTTC | CASSSRGLANYEQYF
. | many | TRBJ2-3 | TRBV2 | TGTGCCAGCACGCGCGTTAGGGGGGCAGATACGCAGTATTTT | CASTRVRGADTQYF
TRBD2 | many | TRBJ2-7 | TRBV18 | TGTGCCAGCTCACCCGTAGCGGGAGAGACCGAGCAGTACTTC | CASSPVAGETEQYF